Detailed here is one T cell receptor beta chain. Its antigen is undetermined. The junction does not match germline at one end; this may be a read error. This sample was taken from a study of Graves' ophthalmopathy and Graves' hyperthyroidism. Study at large: Hyperthyroidism showing no ophthalmopathy within 18 months of follow-up was stable. Findings of the study overall: Most clonotypes expanded in thyroid above 0.001 frequency were present in blood too.

Germline V lookup: CDR1 SGHTA, CDR2 FQGNSA. The CDR3 extends over 13 amino acids. The study amplified TCR beta CDR3 regions using RNA transcripts. After a first-round RT-PCR with HTBI primers, a second-round multiplex PCR was run. TCRdb independently ran MiXCR on the multiplex PCR reads; one entry per CDR3 protein. The table records over a million distinct CDR3 sequences, roughly two fifths of them present only once. This receptor was obtained from an adult man with Graves' hyperthyroidism. Sequencing used peripheral blood or thyroid tissue (not recorded which). V usage is TRBV7-2 and J usage is TRBJ1-1, with a weak D call TRBD1 (5 bases). CDR3 in amino acids: CASSVQGDTEALF. The CDR3 DNA follows: TGCGCCAGCAGCGTCCAGGGTGACACTGAAGCTCTCTTT.